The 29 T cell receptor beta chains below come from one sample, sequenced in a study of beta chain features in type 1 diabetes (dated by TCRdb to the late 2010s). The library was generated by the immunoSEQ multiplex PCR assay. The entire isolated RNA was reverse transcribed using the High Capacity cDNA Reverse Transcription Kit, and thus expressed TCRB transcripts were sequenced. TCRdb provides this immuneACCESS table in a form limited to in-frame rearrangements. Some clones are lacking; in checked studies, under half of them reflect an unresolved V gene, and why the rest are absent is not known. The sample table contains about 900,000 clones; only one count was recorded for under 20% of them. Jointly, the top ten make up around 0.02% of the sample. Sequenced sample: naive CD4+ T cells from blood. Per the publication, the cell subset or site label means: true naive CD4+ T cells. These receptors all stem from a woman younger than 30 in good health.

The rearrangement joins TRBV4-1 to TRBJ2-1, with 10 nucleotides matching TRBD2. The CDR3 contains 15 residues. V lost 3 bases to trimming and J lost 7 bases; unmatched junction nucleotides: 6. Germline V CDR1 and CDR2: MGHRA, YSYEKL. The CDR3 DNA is TGCGCCAGCAGCCACCTTGGACTAGCGGATAATGAGCAGTTCTTC. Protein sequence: CASSHLGLADNEQFF.

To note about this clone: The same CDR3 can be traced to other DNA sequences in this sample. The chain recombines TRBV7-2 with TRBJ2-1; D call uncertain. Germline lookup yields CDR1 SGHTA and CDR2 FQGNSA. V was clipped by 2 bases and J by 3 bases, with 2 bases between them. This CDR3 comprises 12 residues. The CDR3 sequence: CASSLSYNEQFF. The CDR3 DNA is TGTGCCAGCAGCTTAAGCTACAATGAGCAGTTCTTC.

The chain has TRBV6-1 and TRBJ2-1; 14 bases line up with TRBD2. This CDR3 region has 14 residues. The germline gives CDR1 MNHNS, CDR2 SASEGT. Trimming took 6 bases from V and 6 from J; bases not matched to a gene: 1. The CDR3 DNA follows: TGTGCCAGCAGGACTAGCGGGAGGGCCAATGAGCAGTTCTTC. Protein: CASRTSGRANEQFF.

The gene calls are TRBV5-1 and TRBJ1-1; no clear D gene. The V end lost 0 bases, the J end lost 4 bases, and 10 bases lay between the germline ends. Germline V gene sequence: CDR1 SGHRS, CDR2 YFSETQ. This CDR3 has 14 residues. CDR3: CASSLETQGTEAFF. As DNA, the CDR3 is TGCGCCAGCAGCTTGGAAACCCAAGGCACTGAAGCTTTCTTT.

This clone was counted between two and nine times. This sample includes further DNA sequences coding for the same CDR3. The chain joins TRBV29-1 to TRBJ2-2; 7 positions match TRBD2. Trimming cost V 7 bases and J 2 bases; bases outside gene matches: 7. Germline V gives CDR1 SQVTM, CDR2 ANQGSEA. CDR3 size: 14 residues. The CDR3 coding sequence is TGCAGCGCCAGACTAGCTGTCAACACCGGGGAGCTGTTTTTT. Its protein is CSARLAVNTGELFF.

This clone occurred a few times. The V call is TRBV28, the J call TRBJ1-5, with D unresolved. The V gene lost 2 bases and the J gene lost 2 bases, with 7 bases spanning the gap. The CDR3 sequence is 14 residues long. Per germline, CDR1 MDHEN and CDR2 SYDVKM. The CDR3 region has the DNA TGTGCCAGCAGTTTAGTAAGGGGCAATCAGCCCCAGCATTTT. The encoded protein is CASSLVRGNQPQHF. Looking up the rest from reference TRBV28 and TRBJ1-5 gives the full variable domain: DVKVTQSSRYLVKRTGEKVFLECVQDMDHENMFWYRQDPGLGLRLIYFSYDVKMKEKGDIPEGYSVSREKKERFSLILESASTNQTSMYLCASSLVRGNQPQHFGDGTRLSIL.

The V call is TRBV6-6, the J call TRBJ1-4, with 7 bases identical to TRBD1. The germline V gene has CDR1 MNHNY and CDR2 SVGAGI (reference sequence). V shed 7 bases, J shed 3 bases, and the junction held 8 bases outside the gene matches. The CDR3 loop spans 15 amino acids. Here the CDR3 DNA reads TGTGCCAGCACTATACAAGGGACAGCTAATGAAAAACTGTTTTTT. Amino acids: CASTIQGTANEKLFF.

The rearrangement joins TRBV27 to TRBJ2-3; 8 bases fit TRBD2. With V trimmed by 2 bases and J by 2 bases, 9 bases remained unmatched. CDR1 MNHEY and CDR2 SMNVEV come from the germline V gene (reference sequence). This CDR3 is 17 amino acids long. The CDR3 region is CASSLTGTRSLTDTQYF. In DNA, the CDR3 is TGTGCCAGCAGTTTAACCGGGACTAGGTCCCTCACAGATACGCAGTATTTT.

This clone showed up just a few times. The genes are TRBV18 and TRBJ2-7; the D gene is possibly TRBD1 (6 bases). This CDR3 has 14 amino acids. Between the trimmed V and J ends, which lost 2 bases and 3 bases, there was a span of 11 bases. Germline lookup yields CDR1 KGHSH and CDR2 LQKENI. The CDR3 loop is CASSPRQEIYEQYF. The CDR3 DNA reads TGTGCCAGCTCACCAAGACAGGAGATCTACGAGCAGTACTTC.

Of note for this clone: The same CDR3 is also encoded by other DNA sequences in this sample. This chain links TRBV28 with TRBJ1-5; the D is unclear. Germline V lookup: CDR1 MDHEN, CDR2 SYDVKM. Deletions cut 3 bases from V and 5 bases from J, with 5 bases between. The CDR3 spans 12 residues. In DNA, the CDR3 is TGTGCCAGCAGTTTGACCGATCAGCCCCAGCATTTT. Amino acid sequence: CASSLTDQPQHF.

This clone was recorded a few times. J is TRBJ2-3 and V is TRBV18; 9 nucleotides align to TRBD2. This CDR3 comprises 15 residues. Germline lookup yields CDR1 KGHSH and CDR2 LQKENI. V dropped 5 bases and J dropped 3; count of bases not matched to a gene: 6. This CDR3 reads CASSAYSGSTDTQYF. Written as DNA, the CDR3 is TGTGCCAGCTCAGCCTATAGCGGGAGTACAGATACGCAGTATTTT.

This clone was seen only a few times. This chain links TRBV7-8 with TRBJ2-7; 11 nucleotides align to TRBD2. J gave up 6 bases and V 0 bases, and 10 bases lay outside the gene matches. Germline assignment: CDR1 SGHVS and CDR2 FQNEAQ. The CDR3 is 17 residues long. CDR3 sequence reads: CASSLALAGGLTSEQYF. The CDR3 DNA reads TGTGCCAGCAGCTTAGCGCTAGCGGGAGGCCTGACCTCCGAGCAGTACTTC.

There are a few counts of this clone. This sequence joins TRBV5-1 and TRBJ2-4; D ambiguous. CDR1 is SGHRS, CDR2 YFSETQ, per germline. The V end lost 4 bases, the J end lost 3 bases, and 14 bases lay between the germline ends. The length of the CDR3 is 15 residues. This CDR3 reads CASSPVPEFKNIQYF. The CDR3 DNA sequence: TGCGCCAGCAGCCCGGTGCCCGAGTTCAAAAACATTCAGTACTTC. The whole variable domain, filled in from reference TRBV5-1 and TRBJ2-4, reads KAGVTQTPRYLIKTRGQQVTLSCSPISGHRSVSWYQQTPGQGLQFLFEYFSETQRNKGNFPGRFSGRQFSNSRSEMNVSTLELGDSALYLCASSPVPEFKNIQYFGAGTRLSVL.

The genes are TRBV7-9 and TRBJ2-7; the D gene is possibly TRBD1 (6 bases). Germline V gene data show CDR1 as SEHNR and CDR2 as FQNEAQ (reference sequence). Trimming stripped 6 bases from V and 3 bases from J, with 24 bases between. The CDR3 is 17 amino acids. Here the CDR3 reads CASRPSMNGTTLYEQYF. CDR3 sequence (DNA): TGTGCCAGCAGGCCATCCATGAACGGGACAACCCTCTACGAGCAGTACTTC. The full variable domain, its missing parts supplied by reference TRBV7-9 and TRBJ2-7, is DTGVSQNPRHKITKRGQNVTFRCDPISEHNRLYWYRQTLGQGPEFLTYFQNEAQLEKSRLLSDRFSAERPKGSFSTLEIQRTEQGDSAMYLCASRPSMNGTTLYEQYFGPGTRLTVT.

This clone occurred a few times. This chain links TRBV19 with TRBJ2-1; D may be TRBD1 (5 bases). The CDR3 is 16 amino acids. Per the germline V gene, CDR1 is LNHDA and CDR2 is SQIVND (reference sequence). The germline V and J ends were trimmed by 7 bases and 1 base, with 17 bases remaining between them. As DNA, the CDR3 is TGTGCCAGTAAGAATCAGGGAATTGGATCCTACAATGAGCAGTTCTTC. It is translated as CASKNQGIGSYNEQFF.

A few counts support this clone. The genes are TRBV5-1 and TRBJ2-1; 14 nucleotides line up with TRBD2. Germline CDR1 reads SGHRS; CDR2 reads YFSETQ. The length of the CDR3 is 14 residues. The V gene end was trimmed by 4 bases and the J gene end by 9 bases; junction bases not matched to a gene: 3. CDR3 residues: CASSTGLAGVEQFF. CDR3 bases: TGCGCCAGCAGCACGGGACTAGCGGGAGTTGAGCAGTTCTTC.

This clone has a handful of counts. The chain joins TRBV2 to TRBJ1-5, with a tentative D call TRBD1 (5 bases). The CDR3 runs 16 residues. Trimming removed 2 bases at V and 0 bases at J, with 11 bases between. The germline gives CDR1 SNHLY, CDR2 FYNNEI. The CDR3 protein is CASSETGGYSNQPQHF. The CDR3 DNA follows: TGTGCCAGCAGTGAAACGGGGGGATATAGCAATCAGCCCCAGCATTTT. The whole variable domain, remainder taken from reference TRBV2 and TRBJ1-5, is EPEVTQTPSHQVTQMGQEVILRCVPISNHLYFYWYRQILGQKVEFLVSFYNNEISEKSEIFDDQFSVERPDGSNFTLKIRSTKLEDSAMYFCASSETGGYSNQPQHFGDGTRLSIL.

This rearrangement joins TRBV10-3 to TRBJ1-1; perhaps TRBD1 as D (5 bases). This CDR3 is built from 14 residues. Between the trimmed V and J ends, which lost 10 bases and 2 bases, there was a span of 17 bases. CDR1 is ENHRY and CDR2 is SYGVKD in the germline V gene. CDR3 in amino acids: CATGRGTFNTEAFF. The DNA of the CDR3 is TGTGCCACGGGTCGCGGGACCTTCAACACTGAAGCTTTCTTT.

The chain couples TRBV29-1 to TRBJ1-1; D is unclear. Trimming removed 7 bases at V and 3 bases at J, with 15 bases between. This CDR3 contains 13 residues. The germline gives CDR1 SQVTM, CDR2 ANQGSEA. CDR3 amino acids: CSARPQADTEAFF. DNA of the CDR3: TGCAGCGCCCGACCGCAGGCGGACACTGAAGCTTTCTTT.

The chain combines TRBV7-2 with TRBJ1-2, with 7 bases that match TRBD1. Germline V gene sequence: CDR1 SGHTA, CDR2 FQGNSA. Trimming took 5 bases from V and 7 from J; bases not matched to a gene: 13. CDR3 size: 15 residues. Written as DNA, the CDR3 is TGTGCCAGCAGCCGAGACAGGGTTGGTGTGGTTGGCTACACCTTC. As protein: CASSRDRVGVVGYTF.

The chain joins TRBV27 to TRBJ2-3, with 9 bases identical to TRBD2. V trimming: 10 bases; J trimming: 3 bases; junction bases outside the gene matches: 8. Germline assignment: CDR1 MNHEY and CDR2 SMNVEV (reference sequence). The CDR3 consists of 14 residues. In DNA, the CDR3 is TGTGCCACCCGTAGGGGACTAGCAACAGATACGCAGTATTTT. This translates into CATRRGLATDTQYF.

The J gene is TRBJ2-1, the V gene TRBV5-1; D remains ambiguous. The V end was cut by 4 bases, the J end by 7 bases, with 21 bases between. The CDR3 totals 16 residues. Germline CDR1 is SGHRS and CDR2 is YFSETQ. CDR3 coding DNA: TGCGCCAGCAGCCCGCCTCAGGACGGAATACTGAATGAGCAGTTCTTC. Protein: CASSPPQDGILNEQFF.

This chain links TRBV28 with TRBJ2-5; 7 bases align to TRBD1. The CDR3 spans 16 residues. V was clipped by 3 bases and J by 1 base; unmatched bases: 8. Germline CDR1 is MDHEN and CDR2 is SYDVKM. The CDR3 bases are TGTGCCAGCAGTTTTAATTTAGGGGGCTTCCAAGAGACCCAGTACTTC. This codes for CASSFNLGGFQETQYF.

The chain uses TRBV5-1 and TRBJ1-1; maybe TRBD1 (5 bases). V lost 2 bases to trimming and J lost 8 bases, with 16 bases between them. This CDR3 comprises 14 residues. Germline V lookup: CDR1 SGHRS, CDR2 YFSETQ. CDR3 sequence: CASSLRALGEEAFF. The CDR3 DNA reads TGCGCCAGCAGCTTAAGGGCCTTAGGGGAGGAAGCTTTCTTT.

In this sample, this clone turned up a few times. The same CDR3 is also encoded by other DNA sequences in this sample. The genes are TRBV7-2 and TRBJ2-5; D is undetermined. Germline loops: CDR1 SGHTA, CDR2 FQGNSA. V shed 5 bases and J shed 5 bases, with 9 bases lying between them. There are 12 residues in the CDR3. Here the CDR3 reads CASSLLRETQYF. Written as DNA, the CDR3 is TGTGCCAGCAGCCTCCTTCGTGAGACCCAGTACTTC.

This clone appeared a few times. CDR3 nucleotides: TGTGCCAGCTCATCCGGGACTAGCGGGGTCTACGAGCAGTACTTC. This codes for CASSSGTSGVYEQYF. The chain links TRBV18 to TRBJ2-7; TRBD2 matches at 13 bases. After removal of 5 bases from V and 3 bases from J, the junction contained 4 bases not matched to a gene. The V gene's germline CDR1 is KGHSH and CDR2 LQKENI. This CDR3 has 15 amino acids.

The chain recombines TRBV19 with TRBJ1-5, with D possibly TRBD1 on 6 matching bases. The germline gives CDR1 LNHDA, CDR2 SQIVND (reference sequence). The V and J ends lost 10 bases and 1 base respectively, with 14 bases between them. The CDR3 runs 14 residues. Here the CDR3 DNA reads TGTGCCACTCATGGGGGGCTGAGCAATCAGCCCCAGCATTTT. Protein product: CATHGGLSNQPQHF.

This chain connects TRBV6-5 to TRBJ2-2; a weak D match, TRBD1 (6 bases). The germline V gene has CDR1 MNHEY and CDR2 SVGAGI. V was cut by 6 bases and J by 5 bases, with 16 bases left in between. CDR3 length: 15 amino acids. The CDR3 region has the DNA TGTGCCAGCAGGGGACACCCGTTGGGAACCGGGGAGCTGTTTTTT. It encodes CASRGHPLGTGELFF.

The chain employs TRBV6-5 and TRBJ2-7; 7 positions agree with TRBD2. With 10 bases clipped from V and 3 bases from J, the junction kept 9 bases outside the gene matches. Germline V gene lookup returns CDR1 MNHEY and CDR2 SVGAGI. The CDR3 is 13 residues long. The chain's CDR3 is CATRLALIYEQYF. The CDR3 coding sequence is TGTGCCACCCGACTAGCCCTGATCTACGAGCAGTACTTC.